This TCR beta chain was recovered during a study of T cell repertoires in cytomegalovirus infection. Study-level information: TCR beta signatures that were public indicated CMV infection and matching HLA type. Study outcomes and limitations: Across the ex vivo response, the dominant clonotypes were HLA-C-restricted CMV-specific TCR beta clonotypes. Public TCR beta family frequency separated CMV-and-HLA carriers, including in an independent cohort.

TCRdb reprocessed the reads with MiXCR, giving one entry per CDR3 protein. The sample lists about 490,000 distinct CDR3 sequences; around 10% were seen once. In its sample, this clonotype was seen many times. Antigen specificity is unknown. The receptor was isolated from a human donor in good health (CMV status not recorded). Some clones in this sample may be carry-over from other donors' samples. Sequenced sample: PBMCs.

CDR3 in amino acids: CASSHDRGPDTQYF. The CDR3 bases are TGTGCCAGCAGCCACGACAGGGGGCCAGATACGCAGTATTTT. The V gene is TRBV7-2, the J gene TRBJ2-3, with 10 bases identical to TRBD1. The V gene's germline CDR1 is SGHTA and CDR2 FQGNSA. CDR3 length: 14 residues. The V gene end was trimmed by 5 bases and the J gene end by 4 bases; junction bases not matched to a gene: 3.